This TCR beta chain was observed in a study of tumor-infiltrating lymphocytes in primary liver carcinoma. Study details: Staging placed the tumors at T1-T3 N0M0, and they measured about 4.2 to 11 cm across.

For this clonotype: The CDR3 does not close with the conserved phenylalanine or tryptophan, likely indicating a read error.

Co-extracted RNA and DNA came from 20-30 mg of unsorted bulk tissue. TCR beta cDNA was reverse-transcribed from roughly 520 ng of total RNA. The reaction used a constant-region primer and ProtoScript II reverse transcriptase. Three nested multiplex PCR rounds of slightly modified ARM-PCR generated TCR beta libraries. TRBV1-TRBV30 forward primers paired with a C-beta reverse primer drove the first two PCR rounds, 10 cycles each. TCRdb reprocessed the multiplex PCR reads via MiXCR and lists one record per CDR3 protein. The table shows 30,000 to 35,000 distinct CDR3 sequences, with 76% occurring only once. Germline values: CDR1 SGHAT, CDR2 FQNNGV. The CDR3 consists of 16 residues. Trimming removed 8 bases from V and 5 bases from J, with 21 bases in between.

This chain uses TRBV11-2 with TRBJ1-4, with unresolved D. The clonotype comes from a man aged 35-49 years with primary liver carcinoma and hepatitis B virus infection. The sample was liver tumor tissue from sampling region 5. As for subset: tumor region T5, tumor centre. DNA of the CDR3: TGTGCCAGCGGCAGGACTCTAGGAGGAACAAATGAAAAACTGTTTCTT. Translation: CASGRTLGGTNEKLFL.